Listed here are 15 T cell receptor beta chains from one sample, sequenced in a study of cytomegalovirus exposure and HLA in healthy donors. 60 Vbeta and 13 Jbeta primers were used in PCR. This table comes from immunoSEQ multiplex PCR, and its TCRdb copy is limited to in-frame clones, with some not included. The table records around 110,000 clones, 70% to 85% of them present only once. Sequenced material: PBMCs. These receptors originate from a male donor in good health and CMV-seronegative.

The chain carries TRBV5-6 and TRBJ2-3, with 15 bases matching TRBD2. The ends lost 0 bases at V and 9 bases at J; junction bases unmatched: 5. Germline CDR1 and CDR2: SGHDT and YYEEEE. This CDR3 has 16 residues. CDR3 DNA sequence: TGTGCCAGCAGCTTGGTTGGGACTAGCGGGAGGTTGACGCAGTATTTT. Encoded protein: CASSLVGTSGRLTQYF.

The chain is built from TRBV11-3 and TRBJ2-7; TRBD2 matches at 9 bases. Unmatched junction bases numbered 15, after V lost 8 bases and J lost 4 bases. The CDR3 runs to 16 residues. In germline, CDR1 is SGHNT, CDR2 YENEEA. CDR3 in DNA: TGTGCCAGCCCGCCCCATATAGCGGGAGATCGGTACGAGCAGTACTTC. It codes for CASPPHIAGDRYEQYF.

The chain uses TRBV10-1 and TRBJ2-1; the match to TRBD2 covers 11 bases. CDR3 length: 16 residues. The germline V gene encodes CDR1 WNHNN and CDR2 SYGVQD (reference sequence). Losses at the gene ends were 5 bases for V and 0 bases for J; bases not matched to a gene: 3. CDR3 coding DNA: TGCGCCAGCAGTCGACTAGCGGGACTCTCCTACAATGAGCAGTTCTTC. It specifies CASSRLAGLSYNEQFF.

The chain is built from TRBV21-1 and TRBJ2-7; the D call in the table, TRBD1, was not verified against the DNA. TRBV21-1 is listed as a pseudogene. CDR3 length: 12 amino acids. DNA of the CDR3: TGTGCCTACCGGACAGGGTTATACGAGCAGTACTTC. Its protein product is CAYRTGLYEQYF.

This chain connects TRBV7-6 to TRBJ2-6, with 10 bases matching TRBD1. The CDR3 spans 18 residues. The trim removed 5 bases at V and 2 bases at J, leaving 9 bases unmatched. Germline V lookup: CDR1 SGHVS, CDR2 FNYEAQ. The CDR3 sequence: CASSPSPGTGAGANVLTF. CDR3 in DNA: TGTGCCAGCAGCCCTAGTCCCGGGACAGGGGCTGGGGCCAACGTCCTGACTTTC.

This chain links TRBV18 with TRBJ2-3, with D possibly TRBD2 on 6 matching bases. Per the germline V gene, CDR1 is KGHSH and CDR2 is LQKENI. The ends were cut back, 1 base at V and 2 bases at J, with 16 bases in the middle. The CDR3 runs 17 residues. CDR3 loop: CASSPLTSRGNTDTQYF. The CDR3 DNA follows: TGTGCCAGCTCACCACTTACTAGCCGGGGAAACACAGATACGCAGTATTTT. The complete variable domain, with remaining parts taken from reference TRBV18 and TRBJ2-3, reads NAGVMQNPRHLVRRRGQEARLRCSPMKGHSHVYWYRQLPEEGLKFMVYLQKENIIDESGMPKERFSAEFPKEGPSILRIQQVVRGDSAAYFCASSPLTSRGNTDTQYFGPGTRLTVL.

The V and J genes are TRBV27 and TRBJ2-7, with no clear D. With 3 bases removed from V and 2 bases from J, the gap between germline ends came to 8 bases. The length of the CDR3 is 13 residues. Germline V gene data show CDR1 as MNHEY and CDR2 as SMNVEV (reference sequence). This CDR3 reads CASSLGRTYEQYF. The CDR3, as DNA: TGTGCCAGCAGTTTGGGCAGAACCTACGAGCAGTACTTC.

The rearrangement links TRBV2 to TRBJ2-5; D might be TRBD2 (5 bases). The last part of the DNA fits TRBJ2-7 better; the J call may be wrong. The CDR3 is 12 amino acids. Germline CDR1 reads SNHLY; CDR2 reads FYNNEI. CDR3 nucleotide sequence: TGTGCCAGCAGTGAGACTAACTACGAGCAGTACTTC. It yields the protein CASSETNYEQYF.

The rearrangement joins TRBV2 to TRBJ1-2; 9 positions agree with TRBD1. V shed 10 bases, J shed 5 bases, and the junction held 5 bases outside the gene matches. CDR1 is SNHLY and CDR2 is FYNNEI in the germline V gene. The CDR3 has 12 amino acids. Here the CDR3 DNA reads TGTGCCACTGCCGGGACAGGGTATGGCTACACCTTC. Translation gives CATAGTGYGYTF.

This clone was seen only once. This chain uses TRBV11-2 with TRBJ1-1; perhaps TRBD1 as D (6 bases). Per germline, CDR1 SGHAT and CDR2 FQNNGV. The CDR3 is 13 amino acids. V was pared by 5 bases and J by 5 bases, with 12 bases between. CDR3 bases: TGTGCCAGCAGCCAGGGGCTGCGAACTGAAGCTTTCTTT. It is translated as CASSQGLRTEAFF.

The V gene is TRBV28, the J gene TRBJ2-3; TRBD2 might be the D (5 bases). The CDR3 covers 14 residues. V lost 7 bases and J 0 bases, leaving 11 bases between the germline ends. Germline V gene sequence: CDR1 MDHEN, CDR2 SYDVKM. The CDR3 nucleotides are TGTGCCAGCACCCTAGCACGTAGCACAGATACGCAGTATTTT. Its protein is CASTLARSTDTQYF.

The rearrangement uses TRBV7-2 and TRBJ1-5; possible D gene TRBD1, 6 bases. The CDR3 spans 15 residues. Per the germline V gene, CDR1 is SGHTA and CDR2 is FQGNSA. V lost 1 base to trimming and J lost 6 bases, with 13 bases between them. DNA for the CDR3: TGTGCCAGCAGCTTAGGCCCAACAGGGATTCAGCCCCAGCATTTT. Protein sequence: CASSLGPTGIQPQHF.

CDR3 in DNA: TGTGCCAGTAGTATGACAGGGATTGAATACAATGAGCAGTTCTTC. Translation: CASSMTGIEYNEQFF. The genes are TRBV19 and TRBJ2-1, with 7 nucleotides matching TRBD1. The junction had 6 bases not matched to a gene; V was cut back by 3 bases and J by 4 bases. The CDR3 is made up of 15 amino acids. Germline V lookup: CDR1 LNHDA, CDR2 SQIVND (reference sequence). The full variable domain, in which reference TRBV19 and TRBJ2-1 provide the parts outside the CDR3, is DGGITQSPKYLFRKEGQNVTLSCEQNLNHDAMYWYRQDPGQGLRLIYYSQIVNDFQKGDIAEGYSVSREKKESFPLTVTSAQKNPTAFYLCASSMTGIEYNEQFFGPGTRLTVL.

This chain connects TRBV27 to TRBJ2-2; TRBD2 matches at 9 bases. The CDR3 has 17 residues. The germline V gene encodes CDR1 MNHEY and CDR2 SMNVEV (reference sequence). Unmatched junction bases numbered 12, after V lost 4 bases and J lost 6 bases. The CDR3 protein is CASSSPRGLAGSGELFF. Here the CDR3 DNA reads TGTGCCAGCAGTTCTCCGCGAGGGCTAGCGGGGTCCGGGGAGCTGTTTTTT.

V gene TRBV5-4 combines with J gene TRBJ2-7; 9 positions agree with TRBD2. CDR1 and CDR2 (germline): SGHNT, YYREEE (reference sequence). CDR3 length: 15 amino acids. The V and J ends lost 0 bases and 5 bases, in that order; junction bases with no gene match: 6. In nucleotides, the CDR3 is TGTGCCAGCAGCTTGGGGATAGCGGGAGCGAACGAGCAGTACTTC. Encoded protein: CASSLGIAGANEQYF.